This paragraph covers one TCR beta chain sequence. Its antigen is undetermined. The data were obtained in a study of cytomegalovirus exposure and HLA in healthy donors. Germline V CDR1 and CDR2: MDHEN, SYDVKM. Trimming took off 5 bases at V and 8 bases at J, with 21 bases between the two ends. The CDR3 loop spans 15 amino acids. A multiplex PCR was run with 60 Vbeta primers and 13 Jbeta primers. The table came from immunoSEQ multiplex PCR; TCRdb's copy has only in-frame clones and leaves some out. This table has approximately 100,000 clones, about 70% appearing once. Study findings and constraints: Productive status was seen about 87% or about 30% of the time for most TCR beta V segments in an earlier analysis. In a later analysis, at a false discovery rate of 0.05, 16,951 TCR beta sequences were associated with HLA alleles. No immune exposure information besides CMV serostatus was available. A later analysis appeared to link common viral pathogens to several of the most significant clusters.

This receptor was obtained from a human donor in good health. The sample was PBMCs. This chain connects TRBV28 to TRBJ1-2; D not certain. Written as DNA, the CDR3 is TGTGCCAGCAGTCCCCCCGCGACCTCTCTGGGCGGCTACACCTTC. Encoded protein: CASSPPATSLGGYTF.